The text below deals with one TCR beta chain. Its specificity is unknown. TRB was amplified from around 250 ng of peripheral blood genomic DNA per sample. TRB was amplified by touch-down multiplex PCR, primer pools A and B combined. TCRdb reanalyzed the multiplex PCR reads, giving one entry per CDR3 protein sequence and no DNA. The sample table includes roughly 5,000 distinct CDR3 sequences. The data belong to a study of T cell clusters in autoimmune cytopenias. Study-wide findings and caveats: Primary autoimmune cytopenia patients seemingly lacked the physiological T cell clusters found in healthy donors.

The CDR3 consists of 14 residues. From germline, CDR1 is SGHNT and CDR2 YYREEE (reference sequence). The origin of this receptor is a human donor with an autoimmune cytopenia or autoimmune hepatitis (not recorded which). The rearrangement uses TRBV5-4 and TRBJ1-1; TCRdb's D gene call, TRBD1, goes unchecked for lack of DNA. Source material: peripheral blood. The CDR3 region is CASSPRGGSAEAFF.